Below, 32 T cell receptor beta chains from the same sample are listed, as sequenced in a study of sequential checkpoint blockade in melanoma. The treatment is: randomized to nivolumab then ipilimumab (arm A) or the reverse (arm B). The assay was immunoSEQ multiplex PCR, and TCRdb's table has in-frame clones only and misses some. The sample includes more than 9,000 clones, less than 80% of them seen just once. The starting material was CD8+ T cells sorted from blood (inferred from file names), obtained from a patient given nivolumab and ipilimumab in sequence. The origin of the receptors is a human donor with melanoma.

This chain links TRBV6-4 with TRBJ2-1, with 14 bases fitting TRBD2. Germline V gene lookup returns CDR1 MRHNA and CDR2 SNTAGT. V shed 2 bases, J shed 9 bases, and the junction held 0 bases outside the gene matches. The CDR3 runs to 14 residues. The CDR3 loop reads CASSDGTSGGEQFF. The CDR3 nucleotides read TGTGCCAGCAGTGACGGGACTAGCGGGGGTGAGCAGTTCTTC.

The gene calls are TRBV2 and TRBJ1-2, with no clear D. Germline CDR1 and CDR2: SNHLY and FYNNEI. V was shortened by 1 base and J by 4 bases, with 13 bases between the two germline ends. The CDR3 consists of 15 residues. Here the CDR3 reads CASSEGVVSGYGYTF. In DNA, the CDR3 is TGTGCCAGCAGTGAAGGGGTGGTGAGCGGCTATGGCTACACCTTC.

The table lists this clone with a count of one. The chain uses TRBV10-3 and TRBJ1-5, with D hard to call. Looked up from germline, CDR1 is ENHRY and CDR2 is SYGVKD. The V end lost 0 bases, the J end lost 4 bases, and 7 bases lay between the germline ends. CDR3 length: 14 amino acids. The CDR3 sequence is CAISESERNQPQHF. In nucleotides, the CDR3 is TGTGCCATCAGTGAGTCGGAGAGAAATCAGCCCCAGCATTTT.

This clone has just a few counts. The chain combines TRBV7-3 with TRBJ1-2, with 7 bases aligning to TRBD1. The CDR3 is 15 amino acids. Germline CDR1 is SGHTA and CDR2 is FQGTGA. Losses at the gene ends were 0 bases for V and 0 bases for J; bases not matched to a gene: 1. This CDR3 is CASSLTGTANYGYTF. The CDR3 bases are TGTGCCAGCAGCTTAACCGGGACAGCTAACTATGGCTACACCTTC. The whole variable domain, remainder taken from reference TRBV7-3 and TRBJ1-2, is GAGVSQTPSNKVTEKGKYVELRCDPISGHTALYWYRQSLGQGPEFLIYFQGTGAADDSGLPNDRFFAVRPEGSVSTLKIQRTERGDSAVYLCASSLTGTANYGYTFGSGTRLTVV.

This clone was detected only once. V is TRBV27 and J is TRBJ2-6; 7 nucleotides align to TRBD2. This CDR3 has 15 amino acids. The germline V gene encodes CDR1 MNHEY and CDR2 SMNVEV (reference sequence). Trimming cost V 6 bases and J 0 bases; bases outside gene matches: 2. As DNA, the CDR3 is TGTGCCAGCAGGGGGGGGGACTCTGGGGCCAACGTCCTGACTTTC. Its protein product is CASRGGDSGANVLTF. Together with reference TRBV27 and TRBJ2-6, the CDR3 gives the full variable domain: EAQVTQNPRYLITVTGKKLTVTCSQNMNHEYMSWYRQDPGLGLRQIYYSMNVEVTDKGDVPEGYKVSRKEKRNFPLILESPSPNQTSLYFCASRGGDSGANVLTFGAGSRLTVL.

V gene TRBV13 combines with J gene TRBJ1-2; 8 bases match TRBD1. Losses at the gene ends were 3 bases for V and 4 bases for J; bases not matched to a gene: 4. Germline values: CDR1 PRHDT, CDR2 FYEKMQ (reference sequence). The CDR3 length is 14 residues. CDR3 amino acids: CASSFTGGFYGYTF. The CDR3, as DNA: TGTGCCAGCAGCTTCACAGGGGGTTTCTATGGCTACACCTTC. The full variable domain, its missing parts supplied by reference TRBV13 and TRBJ1-2, is AAGVIQSPRHLIKEKRETATLKCYPIPRHDTVYWYQQGPGQDPQFLISFYEKMQSDKGSIPDRFSAQQFSDYHSELNMSSLELGDSALYFCASSFTGGFYGYTFGSGTRLTVV.

The chain has TRBV4-1 and TRBJ2-2; a weak D match, TRBD1 (7 bases). The V and J ends lost 4 bases and 5 bases respectively, with 17 bases between them. Germline loops: CDR1 MGHRA, CDR2 YSYEKL. The CDR3 spans 16 residues. This CDR3 is CASSPGRGQNTGELFF. The CDR3, as DNA: TGCGCCAGCAGCCCTGGGCGGGGACAGAATACCGGGGAGCTGTTTTTT.

V usage is TRBV19 and J usage is TRBJ2-5, with 7 bases identical to TRBD2. The end of the DNA fits TRBJ2-7 better, so the J call may be wrong. The length of the CDR3 is 14 residues. Per germline, CDR1 LNHDA and CDR2 SQIVND (reference sequence). The chain's CDR3 is CASSIWSGIDEQYF. The CDR3 nucleotides read TGTGCCAGTAGTATATGGAGCGGGATTGACGAGCAGTACTTC.

This chain links TRBV27 with TRBJ2-7, with TRBD1 matching 7 bases. V trimming: 5 bases; J trimming: 2 bases; junction bases outside the gene matches: 6. This CDR3 comprises 14 residues. The germline V gene has CDR1 MNHEY and CDR2 SMNVEV (reference sequence). As DNA, the CDR3 is TGTGCCAGCAGTACTAGGACAGGAACCTACGAGCAGTACTTC. Protein: CASSTRTGTYEQYF.

This clone was seen a few times. The chain uses TRBV6-4 and TRBJ2-3; 15 bases map to TRBD2. The length of the CDR3 is 16 residues. V trimming: 2 bases; J trimming: 5 bases; junction bases outside the gene matches: 2. Per germline, CDR1 MRHNA and CDR2 SNTAGT. The CDR3 here is CASSDTGLAGGDTQYF. The CDR3 DNA is TGTGCCAGCAGTGACACGGGACTAGCGGGGGGAGATACGCAGTATTTT.

This chain joins TRBV11-2 and TRBJ2-2, with D tentatively TRBD2 (6 bases). Germline assignment: CDR1 SGHAT and CDR2 FQNNGV. Trimming left V 1 base short and J 7 bases short, with 7 bases between. The CDR3 is made up of 13 amino acids. The CDR3 bases are TGTGCCAGCAGCTTAGGGGGAGGCGGGGAGCTGTTTTTT. It encodes CASSLGGGGELFF.

The CDR3 here is CASSLGAEQYF. The CDR3 DNA sequence: TGCGCCAGCAGCTTGGGTGCGGAGCAGTACTTC. The genes are TRBV5-1 and TRBJ2-7; D is undetermined. Trimming stripped 0 bases from V and 7 bases from J, with 5 bases between. CDR1 is SGHRS, CDR2 YFSETQ, per germline. This CDR3 has 11 residues. The variable domain in full, with the rest retrieved from reference TRBV5-1 and TRBJ2-7, is KAGVTQTPRYLIKTRGQQVTLSCSPISGHRSVSWYQQTPGQGLQFLFEYFSETQRNKGNFPGRFSGRQFSNSRSEMNVSTLELGDSALYLCASSLGAEQYFGPGTRLTVT.

This clone came up a few times. V and J are TRBV19 and TRBJ1-6, with 7 positions matching TRBD1. Germline V lookup: CDR1 LNHDA, CDR2 SQIVND (reference sequence). The V segment lost 5 bases and the J segment 0 bases; nucleotides outside the gene matches: 4. The CDR3 has 16 residues. In DNA form, the CDR3 reads TGTGCCAGTAGTCTGGGACAGATCTCCTATAATTCACCCCTCCACTTT. Translated, it gives CASSLGQISYNSPLHF.

The chain couples TRBV6-6 to TRBJ2-3, with D unclear. Germline lookup yields CDR1 MNHNY and CDR2 SVGAGI (reference sequence). V lost 0 bases and J 0 bases, leaving 7 bases between the germline ends. The CDR3 runs to 15 residues. CDR3 bases: TGTGCCAGCAGTTACTCGGAGACTAGCACAGATACGCAGTATTTT. As protein: CASSYSETSTDTQYF.

The table lists this clone with a few counts. This sequence joins TRBV21-1 and TRBJ1-2. TRBV21-1 is a listed pseudogene. The CDR3 totals 14 residues. The CDR3 DNA reads TGTGCCAGCATCATCAAGCGGGGGCAGGGTGGCTACACCTTC. Translation gives CASIIKRGQGGYTF.

The rearrangement joins TRBV4-1 to TRBJ2-5; 12 bases are shared with TRBD2. The tail of the sequence fits TRBJ2-7 better, so the J call may be wrong. CDR3 length equals 15 residues. Germline V CDR1 and CDR2: MGHRA, YSYEKL. The CDR3, as DNA: TGCGCCAGCAGCCAGTGGACTAGCGGGATCTACGAGCAGTACTTC. Protein sequence: CASSQWTSGIYEQYF.

J is TRBJ2-1 and V is TRBV30; 8 nucleotides match TRBD2. The ends lost 2 bases at V and 8 bases at J; junction bases unmatched: 11. This CDR3 is 15 amino acids long. The V gene's germline CDR1 is GTSNPN and CDR2 SVGIG (reference sequence). CDR3 region: CAWSLAGILGDEQFF. The DNA for the CDR3 is TGTGCCTGGAGTTTAGCGGGAATCCTCGGGGATGAGCAGTTCTTC.

The J gene is TRBJ1-1, the V gene TRBV19, with D maybe TRBD1 (6 bases). The CDR3 runs to 15 residues. Trimming shortened V by 7 bases and J by 1 base, and 16 bases separated the two germline ends. CDR1 and CDR2 from the germline V gene are LNHDA and SQIVND (reference sequence). CDR3 DNA sequence: TGTGCCAGTAAGGCAGTTCCGACAGGGAACACTGAAGCTTTCTTT. It encodes CASKAVPTGNTEAFF. Based on the CDR3 plus reference TRBV19 and TRBJ1-1, the full variable domain is DGGITQSPKYLFRKEGQNVTLSCEQNLNHDAMYWYRQDPGQGLRLIYYSQIVNDFQKGDIAEGYSVSREKKESFPLTVTSAQKNPTAFYLCASKAVPTGNTEAFFGQGTRLTVV.

The CDR3 sequence: CASSSRGQENYEQYF. The CDR3 nucleotides are TGTGCCAGCAGCTCTAGGGGACAGGAGAACTACGAGCAGTACTTC. This chain links TRBV7-2 with TRBJ2-7, with 8 nucleotides matching TRBD1. The CDR3 extends over 15 amino acids. The junction had 8 bases not matched to a gene; V was cut back by 4 bases and J by 3 bases. Germline V lookup: CDR1 SGHTA, CDR2 FQGNSA.

This chain connects TRBV6-1 to TRBJ2-5, with 7 bases matching TRBD1. The last part of the DNA fits TRBJ2-7 better; the J call may be wrong. The CDR3 is made up of 12 amino acids. Germline CDR1 and CDR2: MNHNS and SASEGT. The CDR3 DNA follows: TGTGCCAGCAGGGGACAGTTCTACGAGCAGTACTTC. Translating it yields CASRGQFYEQYF.

The chain uses TRBV5-1 and TRBJ1-2; TRBD1 agrees at 8 bases. V was pared by 0 bases and J by 6 bases, with 7 bases of the junction left unmatched. Germline-derived CDR1 and CDR2 are SGHRS and YFSETQ. The CDR3 is made up of 15 amino acids. The DNA of the CDR3 is TGCGCCAGCAGCTTGGATGGCAGGGGGCCGGATGGCTACACCTTC. It codes for CASSLDGRGPDGYTF.

J is TRBJ2-2 and V is TRBV7-3; 8 positions match TRBD1. Germline V CDR1 and CDR2: SGHTA, FQGTGA. The CDR3 contains 20 residues. V trimming: 4 bases; J trimming: 3 bases; junction bases outside the gene matches: 19. The CDR3 loop is CASSSRPLTGVIHYTGELFF. The CDR3 bases are TGTGCCAGCAGCTCACGGCCTCTGACAGGGGTTATTCATTACACCGGGGAGCTGTTTTTT.

J is TRBJ2-7 and V is TRBV27, with TRBD1 as a possible D gene (5 bases). The CDR3 totals 13 residues. Per the germline V gene, CDR1 is MNHEY and CDR2 is SMNVEV (reference sequence). V dropped 3 bases and J dropped 4 bases, with 10 bases sitting between them. CDR3 in amino acids: CASSLSRVYEQYF. The DNA for the CDR3 is TGTGCCAGCAGTTTGTCCAGGGTATACGAGCAGTACTTC.

The chain carries TRBV23-1 and TRBJ2-3; weak D call: TRBD1 (6 bases). TRBV23-1 is an ORF, with its function uncertain. The CDR3 sequence is 17 residues long. The V end was cut by 2 bases, the J end by 1 base, with 16 bases between. CDR3 residues: CASSQATGVCGTDTQYF. DNA of the CDR3: TGCGCCAGCAGTCAAGCGACAGGCGTGTGTGGCACAGATACGCAGTATTTT.

The chain combines TRBV7-9 with TRBJ2-7; TRBD2 aligns across 7 bases. Germline-derived CDR1 and CDR2 are SEHNR and FQNEAQ (reference sequence). V lost 5 bases and J lost 2; bases outside the gene matches: 6. The CDR3 runs to 14 residues. The CDR3 region has the DNA TGTGCCAGCAGCCCTCCGGGGGGTACCTACGAGCAGTACTTC. The encoded protein is CASSPPGGTYEQYF.

The chain couples TRBV7-9 to TRBJ2-7, with a tentative D call TRBD2 (6 bases). The CDR3 runs to 13 residues. Per germline, CDR1 SEHNR and CDR2 FQNEAQ (reference sequence). V was clipped by 3 bases and J by 4 bases, with 10 bases between them. DNA of the CDR3: TGTGCCAGCAGCTTGCTTGCGGGGTACGAGCAGTACTTC. This encodes CASSLLAGYEQYF.

The chain recombines TRBV6-5 with TRBJ2-5, with TRBD1 matching over 8 bases. Germline V CDR1 and CDR2: MNHEY, SVGAGI. V was pared by 6 bases and J by 4 bases, with 4 bases of the junction left unmatched. The CDR3 runs to 13 residues. The CDR3 nucleotides read TGTGCCAGCAGCCCAGGGGGCGGAGAGACCCAGTACTTC. Translating it yields CASSPGGGETQYF.

J is TRBJ2-1 and V is TRBV29-1; 8 bases map to TRBD2. Germline V gene data show CDR1 as SQVTM and CDR2 as ANQGSEA. The CDR3 extends over 15 amino acids. The V segment lost 0 bases and the J segment 7 bases; nucleotides outside the gene matches: 8. CDR3 sequence (DNA): TGCAGCGTTGAAGATGGATTAGCGGGGAGGAATGAGCAGTTCTTC. Its translation is CSVEDGLAGRNEQFF.

This clone was detected a few times. V gene TRBV19 combines with J gene TRBJ2-7; 7 bases agree with TRBD1. Germline V CDR1 and CDR2: LNHDA, SQIVND (reference sequence). V shed 9 bases and J 7 bases; nucleotides not matched to a gene: 15. CDR3 size: 14 residues. Here the CDR3 reads CASSPGQRPLEQYF. Here the CDR3 DNA reads TGTGCCAGCAGCCCGGGACAGAGGCCCCTGGAGCAGTACTTC.

The chain links TRBV19 to TRBJ2-5, with D possibly matching TRBD2 (6 bases). Gene TRBJ2-7 matches the end of the DNA better, so the J call may be wrong. Germline loops: CDR1 LNHDA, CDR2 SQIVND (reference sequence). The CDR3 is made up of 14 amino acids. CDR3 protein: CASSSDWRGYEQYF. As DNA, the CDR3 is TGTGCCAGTAGCTCAGACTGGAGGGGCTACGAGCAGTACTTC.

This chain joins TRBV2 and TRBJ2-4; 14 bases match TRBD2. Germline CDR1 and CDR2: SNHLY and FYNNEI. This CDR3 region has 18 residues. Trimming cost V 6 bases and J 1 base; bases outside gene matches: 8. The CDR3 coding sequence is TGTGCCAGCAGGCTGACTAGCGGGGGGGCGAGGGCCAAAAACATTCAGTACTTC. Its translation: CASRLTSGGARAKNIQYF.

This CDR3 is CASSPSVVKIYEQYF. CDR3 nucleotides: TGTGCCAGCAGCCCCTCGGTAGTTAAAATCTACGAGCAGTACTTC. The chain has TRBV7-8 and TRBJ2-7; D is undetermined. V was shortened by 5 bases and J by 3 bases, with 17 bases between the two germline ends. Germline-derived CDR1 and CDR2 are SGHVS and FQNEAQ. CDR3 length equals 15 residues.